These 5 T cell receptor beta chains came from one sample sequenced in a study of shared clonotypes between healthy human individuals. Sequencing used immunoSEQ multiplex PCR; TCRdb keeps in-frame clones, though not all of them. The sample contains 950,000 to 1,200,000 clones, approximately 75% of which appear only once. The sample taken for sequencing was memory CD4+ T cells from PBMCs. The subset is: CD45RA-negative fraction. Receptors originate from a man younger than 35 in good health. Some clones in this sample may be carry-over from other donors' samples.

The CDR3 reads CASSWGSGQPQHF. In nucleotides, the CDR3 is TGCGCCAGCAGCTGGGGGTCGGGGCAGCCCCAGCATTTT. This chain joins TRBV5-1 and TRBJ1-5; D possibly corresponds to TRBD1 (5 bases). With 3 bases removed from V and 7 bases from J, the gap between germline ends came to 11 bases. CDR1 and CDR2 from the germline V gene are SGHRS and YFSETQ. The CDR3 is 13 amino acids.

This chain links TRBV29-1 with TRBJ1-1; TRBD1 might be the D (5 bases). The CDR3 runs 11 residues. Germline lookup yields CDR1 SQVTM and CDR2 ANQGSEA. V was cut by 7 bases and J by 1 base, with 7 bases left in between. CDR3 bases: TGCAGCGGGCAGGGGAACACTGAAGCTTTCTTT. Translated: CSGQGNTEAFF.

DNA for the CDR3: TGTGCCAGTAGTATGATGGGAGAACGTCCCAGGGAGCTGTTTTTT. Translating gives CASSMMGERPRELFF. The rearrangement links TRBV19 to TRBJ2-2; possible D gene TRBD2, 5 bases. The germline V gene encodes CDR1 LNHDA and CDR2 SQIVND (reference sequence). The CDR3 consists of 15 residues. Trimming removed 3 bases from V and 9 bases from J, with 17 bases in between.

The genes are TRBV10-3 and TRBJ2-3, with TRBD2 matching 8 bases. CDR1 is ENHRY and CDR2 is SYGVKD in the germline V gene. V lost 4 bases, J lost 0 bases, and 0 bases stayed unmatched. The CDR3 runs to 14 residues. This CDR3 reads CAISASGSTDTQYF. The CDR3 coding sequence is TGTGCCATCAGTGCTAGCGGGAGCACAGATACGCAGTATTTT.

The J gene is TRBJ2-2, the V gene TRBV7-8; D uncertain. The CDR3 has 11 residues. Between the trimmed V and J ends, which lost 1 base and 8 bases, there was a span of 2 bases. CDR1 and CDR2 from the germline V gene are SGHVS and FQNEAQ. CDR3 protein: CASSLVGELFF. In DNA, the CDR3 is TGTGCCAGCAGCTTAGTAGGGGAGCTGTTTTTT.